The sequence of this T cell receptor (beta chain) was determined in a study of cytomegalovirus exposure and HLA in healthy donors. Only in-frame clones appear in the TCRdb table, and some are missing; sequencing was by immunoSEQ multiplex PCR. The sample includes around 190,000 clones, more than 75% seen only once; the top ten take 6% to 8%. This clone was counted between two and nine times. Its antigen is as yet unknown. Notes on the study in general: The study flagged approximately 180 TCR beta chains as cytomegalovirus-associated. Most TCR sequences proved rare, with some public TCRs found in many donors.

The source is a young man in good health and CMV-seropositive. The specimen was PBMCs.

The CDR3 bases are TGTGCCAGCAGCCCCGGGACGGGAACCTACGAGCAGTACTTC. Translation: CASSPGTGTYEQYF. The gene calls are TRBV7-2 and TRBJ2-7, with D perhaps given as TRBD1 or TRBD2 (5 bases each). CDR1 is SGHTA, CDR2 FQGNSA, per germline. V was shortened by 5 bases and J by 2 bases, with 13 bases between the two germline ends. This CDR3 is built from 14 residues.